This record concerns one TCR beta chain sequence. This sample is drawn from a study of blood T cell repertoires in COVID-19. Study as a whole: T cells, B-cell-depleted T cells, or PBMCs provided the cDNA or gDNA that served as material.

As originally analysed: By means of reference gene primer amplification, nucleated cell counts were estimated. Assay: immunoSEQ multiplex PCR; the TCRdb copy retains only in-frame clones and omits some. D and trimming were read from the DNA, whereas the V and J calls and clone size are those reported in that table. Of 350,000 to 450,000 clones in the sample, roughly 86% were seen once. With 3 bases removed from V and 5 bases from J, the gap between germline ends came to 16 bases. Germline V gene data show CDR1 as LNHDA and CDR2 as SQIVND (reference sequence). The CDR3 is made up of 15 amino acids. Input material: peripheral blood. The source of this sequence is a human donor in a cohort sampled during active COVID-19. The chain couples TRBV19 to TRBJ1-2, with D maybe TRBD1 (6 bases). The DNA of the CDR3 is TGTGCCAGTAGTATTGGTGGAGTGGGGGCTTATGGCTACACCTTC. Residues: CASSIGGVGAYGYTF.